This T cell receptor (beta chain) came from a study of blood T cell repertoires in COVID-19. The table came from immunoSEQ multiplex PCR; TCRdb's copy has only in-frame clones and leaves some out. This table holds tens of thousands of clones, roughly 89% found once. Losses at the gene ends were 5 bases for V and 4 bases for J; bases not matched to a gene: 17. CDR1 and CDR2 (germline): PRHDT, FYEKMQ (reference sequence). This CDR3 comprises 18 residues. The TCR originated in an elderly woman with active COVID-19. Specimen: peripheral blood. J is TRBJ2-3 and V is TRBV13; 8 bases are shared with TRBD2. The CDR3 sequence is CASSTKLGIAGRPDTQYF. DNA for the CDR3: TGTGCCAGCAGCACCAAACTCGGGATAGCGGGACGGCCAGATACGCAGTATTTT.